The subject of this entry is one T cell receptor beta chain. This sample was included in a study of identical twins. Using its own MiXCR run on the 5' RACE reads, TCRdb lists one record per CDR3 protein. The sample carries a few hundred thousand distinct CDR3 sequences, 12% to 15% recorded once. The same data also went into a second study, on yellow fever vaccine responses in identical twins.

Sequences were obtained from CD4+ T cells sorted from blood. The source is a woman between 18 and 29 years old in good health.

CDR3 sequence: CSAREADSSRQPAVV. The DNA for the CDR3 is TGCAGTGCTAGAGAGGCGGACAGCAGTAGGCAGCCTGCAGTCGTC. This chain connects TRBV20-1 to TRBJ2-7; weak D call: TRBD1 (6 bases). CDR1 DFQATT and CDR2 SNEGSKA come from the germline V gene (reference sequence). The CDR3 runs 15 residues.